The 23 T cell receptor beta chains below all came from one sample that was sequenced in a study of vaccination and CD4 T cells after COVID-19. Treatment meaning: roughly 10-day PBMC culture with coronavirus spike peptide pools or control peptides (ViraFEST assay). These receptors have no known antigen. An Oncomine TCR Beta short-read assay was used to sequence the DNA from cultured CD4+ T cells. TCRdb redid the calling of the PCR reads with MiXCR, one entry per CDR3 protein. This sample has about 7,400 distinct CDR3 sequences; 55% to 75% occur once, and the top ten carry under 20%. The sequenced sample was CD4+ T cells from blood, cultured in vitro. The origin of the receptors is a human donor who had recovered from COVID-19.

Only a few counts were recorded for this clonotype. The chain is built from TRBV20-1 and TRBJ1-2; D possibly corresponds to TRBD1 (5 bases). Germline V gene lookup returns CDR1 DFQATT and CDR2 SNEGSKA (reference sequence). This CDR3 has 11 residues. V lost 3 bases and J 10 bases, leaving 12 bases between the germline ends. The CDR3 DNA reads as TGCAGTGCTAGTGTGGAGGGGACCTACACCTTC. Translation gives CSASVEGTYTF.

The CDR3 DNA sequence: TGTGCCAGCAGTGAGGGGGCGAGGAATTCACCCCTCCACTTT. Residues: CASSEGARNSPLHF. V and J are TRBV6-1 and TRBJ1-6; a possible D gene is TRBD1 (6 bases). The CDR3 loop spans 14 amino acids. Trimming stripped 3 bases from V and 7 bases from J, with 10 bases between. Germline V lookup: CDR1 MNHNS, CDR2 SASEGT.

The chain couples TRBV6-2 or TRBV6-3 to TRBJ1-1; D call uncertain. The V end was cut by 2 bases, the J end by 10 bases, with 11 bases between. Germline CDR1 and CDR2: MNHEY and SVGEGT. This CDR3 region has 12 residues. CDR3 bases: TGTGCCAGCAGTTACCGGGTACTGGGAGCTTTCTTT. Translation gives CASSYRVLGAFF.

The chain couples TRBV15 to TRBJ2-7, with D perhaps TRBD2 (5 bases). Germline CDR1 and CDR2: LNHNV and YYDKDF (reference sequence). This CDR3 has 17 residues. V lost 0 bases, J lost 0 bases, and 15 bases lay in between. The CDR3 DNA reads TGTGCCACCAGCAGAGATCTCCTGGCACTAGGCTCCTACGAGCAGTACTTC. Amino acid sequence: CATSRDLLALGSYEQYF.

This sequence joins TRBV6-2 or TRBV6-3 and TRBJ2-3; 12 positions match TRBD2. The germline V gene encodes CDR1 MNHEY and CDR2 SVGEGT. V shed 6 bases, J shed 6 bases, and the junction held 7 bases outside the gene matches. The CDR3 sequence is 15 residues long. In DNA form, the CDR3 reads TGTGCCAGCAGGCCGACTAGCGGGAGTGGGGATACGCAGTATTTT. It is translated as CASRPTSGSGDTQYF.

The CDR3, as DNA: TGTGCCAGCAGCCAAGCCTTGTCAGGGGGTAACTATGGCTACACCTTC. Translating gives CASSQALSGGNYGYTF. The chain carries TRBV14 and TRBJ1-2, with TRBD1 matching over 7 bases. Unmatched junction bases numbered 6, after V lost 1 base and J lost 1 base. The CDR3 covers 16 residues. CDR1 is SGHDN and CDR2 is FVKESK in the germline V gene.

The chain joins TRBV7-8 to TRBJ2-5; perhaps TRBD2 as D (5 bases). The V gene's germline CDR1 is SGHVS and CDR2 FQNEAQ. This CDR3 is 9 amino acids long. The CDR3 here is CGTEETQYF. In DNA form, the CDR3 reads TGTGGGACTGAAGAGACCCAGTACTTC.

The chain combines TRBV6-2 or TRBV6-3 with TRBJ1-2; TRBD1 aligns across 8 bases. With 5 bases clipped from V and 4 bases from J, the junction kept 6 bases outside the gene matches. Germline CDR1 reads MNHEY; CDR2 reads SVGEGT. CDR3 length equals 14 residues. CDR3 amino acids: CASSPRQGSYGYTF. Here the CDR3 DNA reads TGTGCCAGCAGTCCCCGACAGGGGTCCTATGGCTACACCTTC.

This rearrangement joins TRBV15 to TRBJ2-1; 12 bases are a match to TRBD2. The CDR3 runs 14 residues. The germline gives CDR1 LNHNV, CDR2 YYDKDF (reference sequence). V lost 1 base and J lost 8; bases outside the gene matches: 0. In DNA form, the CDR3 reads TGTGCCACCAGCAGAGGACTAGCGGGAGATGAGCAGTTCTTC. It translates to CATSRGLAGDEQFF. Full variable domain (outside the CDR3, taken from reference TRBV15 and TRBJ2-1): DAMVIQNPRYQVTQFGKPVTLSCSQTLNHNVMYWYQQKSSQAPKLLFHYYDKDFNNEADTPDNFQSRRPNTSFCFLDIRSPGLGDTAMYLCATSRGLAGDEQFFGPGTRLTVL.

This chain joins TRBV5-4 and TRBJ2-1, with TRBD1 identical over 9 bases. The CDR3 length is 16 residues. Trimming removed 4 bases from V and 7 bases from J; junction bases left unmatched: 12. Germline CDR1 reads SGHNT; CDR2 reads YYREEE (reference sequence). The CDR3 region is CASSRITGQGENEQFF. The CDR3 nucleotides are TGTGCCAGCAGCCGTATCACGGGACAGGGCGAGAATGAGCAGTTCTTC.

The chain is built from TRBV7-2 and TRBJ2-1, with TRBD2 matching 9 bases. CDR3 length: 15 residues. The J segment lost 4 bases and the V segment lost 6 bases, leaving 7 bases of the junction unmatched. The germline V gene encodes CDR1 SGHTA and CDR2 FQGNSA. CDR3 residues: CASRPGTSSYNEQFF. The CDR3 DNA is TGTGCCAGCAGACCCGGGACTAGCAGTTACAATGAGCAGTTCTTC.

The J gene is TRBJ2-2, the V gene TRBV24-1, with a possible D match to TRBD2 (5 bases). The CDR3 loop spans 17 amino acids. The V and J ends lost 2 bases and 0 bases respectively, with 12 bases between them. The germline CDR1 and CDR2 sequences are KGHDR and SFDVKD. DNA for the CDR3: TGTGCCACCAGTGATTCTACACGGGAAGCGAACACCGGGGAGCTGTTTTTT. It is translated as CATSDSTREANTGELFF.

The CDR3 DNA reads as TGTGCCAGTAGTATGACTGGACTAGCGGTGGGGAATGAGCAGTTCTTC. This gives the protein CASSMTGLAVGNEQFF. The chain combines TRBV19 with TRBJ2-1, with 10 bases fitting TRBD2. The germline V gene has CDR1 LNHDA and CDR2 SQIVND (reference sequence). The CDR3 has 16 amino acids. V lost 3 bases, J lost 7 bases, and 9 bases stayed unmatched.

This chain links TRBV19 with TRBJ2-7, with TRBD1 matching 7 bases. Per the germline V gene, CDR1 is LNHDA and CDR2 is SQIVND (reference sequence). V lost 4 bases to trimming and J lost 2 bases; unmatched junction nucleotides: 5. CDR3 length equals 14 residues. The CDR3 nucleotides are TGTGCCAGTAGTAAGACAGGGCTTACCTACGAGCAGTACTTC. It yields the protein CASSKTGLTYEQYF.

The genes are TRBV19 and TRBJ2-7; weak D call: TRBD2 (6 bases). Germline assignment: CDR1 LNHDA and CDR2 SQIVND (reference sequence). V lost 3 bases and J lost 1, with 13 bases in between. The CDR3 is 15 residues long. The CDR3 nucleotides read TGTGCCAGTAGTATTGGGAACGGGGGATCCTACGAGCAGTACTTC. It translates to CASSIGNGGSYEQYF.

V gene TRBV20-1 combines with J gene TRBJ1-2, with D maybe TRBD1 (5 bases). The germline V and J ends were trimmed by 3 bases and 2 bases, with 13 bases remaining between them. This CDR3 has 14 amino acids. The germline V gene has CDR1 DFQATT and CDR2 SNEGSKA (reference sequence). The CDR3, as DNA: TGCAGTGCTAGTGCGGGGGGAAGGAACTATGGCTACACCTTC. It encodes CSASAGGRNYGYTF.

This clonotype was recorded a few times. This chain joins TRBV5-1 and TRBJ1-1; D perhaps matches TRBD1 (5 bases). Germline CDR1 is SGHRS and CDR2 is YFSETQ. The CDR3 consists of 14 residues. The V gene lost 4 bases and the J gene lost 3 bases, with 13 bases spanning the gap. CDR3 amino acids: CASSPGDRDTEAFF. DNA for the CDR3: TGCGCCAGCAGCCCCGGCGACAGAGACACTGAAGCTTTCTTT. Looking up the rest from reference TRBV5-1 and TRBJ1-1 gives the full variable domain: KAGVTQTPRYLIKTRGQQVTLSCSPISGHRSVSWYQQTPGQGLQFLFEYFSETQRNKGNFPGRFSGRQFSNSRSEMNVSTLELGDSALYLCASSPGDRDTEAFFGQGTRLTVV.

The J gene is TRBJ1-5, the V gene TRBV20-1; tentatively, D is TRBD1 (6 bases). Germline V gives CDR1 DFQATT, CDR2 SNEGSKA (reference sequence). The CDR3 is 13 residues long. V lost 3 bases, J lost 6 bases, and 12 bases lay in between. CDR3 DNA sequence: TGCAGTGCTAGGGGGGGGGGCACTCAGCCCCAGCATTTT. It specifies CSARGGGTQPQHF.

V usage is TRBV19 and J usage is TRBJ1-1; 8 bases are a match to TRBD1. CDR1 and CDR2 from the germline V gene are LNHDA and SQIVND (reference sequence). Trimming took 7 bases from V and 5 from J; bases not matched to a gene: 9. The CDR3 loop spans 14 amino acids. The CDR3 here is CASIDPQGATEAFF. The CDR3, as DNA: TGTGCCAGTATCGACCCCCAGGGGGCAACTGAAGCTTTCTTT.

This clonotype has just a few counts. The V and J genes are TRBV5-4 and TRBJ2-1; 12 bases are shared with TRBD1. J lost 9 bases, V lost 4 bases, and 8 bases had no gene match. The CDR3 is made up of 15 amino acids. The germline CDR1 and CDR2 sequences are SGHNT and YYREEE (reference sequence). The CDR3 protein is CASSGDRGRVGEQFF. The CDR3 DNA sequence: TGTGCCAGCAGCGGGGACAGGGGGCGCGTCGGTGAGCAGTTCTTC.

The chain uses TRBV2 and TRBJ1-5; 10 positions agree with TRBD1. The V gene end was trimmed by 6 bases and the J gene end by 5 bases; junction bases not matched to a gene: 7. CDR3 length equals 15 residues. Germline V gene data show CDR1 as SNHLY and CDR2 as FYNNEI. This CDR3 is CASSLDRGDHQPQHF. CDR3 DNA: TGTGCCAGCAGCCTGGACAGGGGGGACCATCAGCCCCAGCATTTT.

The V gene is TRBV30, the J gene TRBJ2-1, with 8 bases that match TRBD2. Trimming took 0 bases from V and 7 from J; bases not matched to a gene: 11. This CDR3 spans 16 amino acids. Germline V gene data show CDR1 as GTSNPN and CDR2 as SVGIG (reference sequence). The CDR3 nucleotides are TGTGCCTGGAGTGTACAGGGACTAGGATTAAGTAATGAGCAGTTCTTC. Its translation: CAWSVQGLGLSNEQFF.

The V and J genes are TRBV5-1 and TRBJ2-1; perhaps TRBD2 as D (5 bases). The CDR3 extends over 12 amino acids. Germline CDR1 SGHRS, CDR2 YFSETQ. Trimming cost V 4 bases and J 12 bases, with 14 bases left between them. In DNA form, the CDR3 reads TGCGCCAGCAGCCCTGGGGAGTTCGGGCAGTTCTTC. Its protein is CASSPGEFGQFF.